Listed here are 21 T cell receptor beta chains from one sample, sequenced in a study of regulatory T cells in long-lasting Graves disease (dated by TCRdb to the early 2020s). The time point tag for this specimen amounts to: newly diagnosed GD, antithyroid drugs for less than 3 months. For both TCR sequencing and RNA sequencing, RNA was extracted from PBMCs using TRIzol. Libraries were built with multiplex PCR. Sequencer: Illumina HiSeq 4000. iRepertoire HTBI primers and Arm-PCR amplification of CDR3 regions were used to construct TCR beta libraries. Through fastp at Q25 and MiXCR, TCRdb rebuilt clones from the public reads, retaining in-frame beta chains. Each entry merges the rows of one CDR3 protein and shows their most common DNA and genes. Recorded for this sample are under 800,000 distinct CDR3 sequences; under 20% of them occurred a single time. The ten largest account for around a sixth of the sample.

The data were also submitted as part of a second study, on T cells in Graves' hyperthyroidism and ophthalmopathy.

The specimen comprised peripheral blood mononuclear cells (PBMCs), sampled at new diagnosis, from a patient treated with antithyroid drugs. The receptors come from a woman aged 30 to 39 with Graves disease. Donor details come from another sample of the same person, matched by shared clones.

The CDR3 sequence is CSARDPTDNEQFF. In nucleotides, the CDR3 is TGCAGTGCTAGAGATCCGACAGACAATGAGCAGTTCTTC. The rearrangement links TRBV20-1 to TRBJ2-1, with a possible D match to TRBD1 (5 bases). The CDR3 consists of 13 residues. Trimming cost V 0 bases and J 5 bases, with 8 bases left between them. Per the germline V gene, CDR1 is DFQATT and CDR2 is SNEGSKA (reference sequence).

This clonotype showed up just a few times. The chain is built from TRBV5-4 and TRBJ2-1; 7 bases line up with TRBD2. CDR1 and CDR2 from the germline V gene are SGHNT and YYREEE (reference sequence). The CDR3 spans 14 residues. Trimming took 2 bases from V and 8 from J; bases not matched to a gene: 7. The CDR3, as DNA: TGTGCCAGCAGCTTCAGCGGGACGGTGTATGAGCAGTTCTTC. Its protein product is CASSFSGTVYEQFF.

This clonotype was picked up a small number of times. The chain combines TRBV29-1 with TRBJ1-1; 8 nucleotides line up with TRBD1. The germline V gene encodes CDR1 SQVTM and CDR2 ANQGSEA. V lost 7 bases to trimming and J lost 1 base; unmatched junction nucleotides: 5. The length of the CDR3 is 13 residues. CDR3: CSARQGQNTEAFF. The CDR3 nucleotides read TGCAGCGCCAGACAGGGGCAGAACACTGAAGCTTTCTTT.

The chain links TRBV6-2 or TRBV6-3 to TRBJ2-3; D perhaps matches TRBD2 (5 bases). This CDR3 region has 14 residues. With 5 bases removed from V and 5 bases from J, the gap between germline ends came to 14 bases. Germline loops: CDR1 MNHEY, CDR2 SVGEGT. CDR3 nucleotides: TGTGCCAGCAGTGAAGGACCCGAGGGAGATACGCAGTATTTT. It encodes CASSEGPEGDTQYF.

This clonotype appeared a few times. V and J are TRBV15 and TRBJ2-2; D remains ambiguous. Germline-derived CDR1 and CDR2 are LNHNV and YYDKDF (reference sequence). Trimming took off 6 bases at V and 4 bases at J, with 12 bases between the two ends. The CDR3 extends over 14 amino acids. The DNA for the CDR3 is TGTGCCACCAGGGTAGTACAGAGCACCGGGGAGCTGTTTTTT. Protein: CATRVVQSTGELFF.

The chain employs TRBV30 and TRBJ1-3; no definite D call. The CDR3 totals 14 residues. V was clipped by 0 bases and J by 0 bases, with 6 bases between them. Germline assignment: CDR1 GTSNPN and CDR2 SVGIG (reference sequence). Here the CDR3 DNA reads TGTGCCTGGAGTGTAGGATTCTCTGGAAACACCATATATTTT. This codes for CAWSVGFSGNTIYF.

DNA for the CDR3: TGTGCCCCCGAACTCCACAATGAGCAGTTCTTC. It encodes CAPELHNEQFF. This sequence joins TRBV24-1 and TRBJ2-1; unclear D gene. Germline V CDR1 and CDR2: KGHDR, SFDVKD. V gave up 12 bases and J gave up 5 bases, with 10 bases separating them. The CDR3 totals 11 residues.

This chain links TRBV5-5 with TRBJ2-7; 10 bases are shared with TRBD2. Trimming cost V 3 bases and J 5 bases; bases outside gene matches: 11. The CDR3 is made up of 16 amino acids. Germline-derived CDR1 and CDR2 are SGHKS and YYEKEE (reference sequence). CDR3 protein: CASSSSGTSVINEQYF. CDR3 in DNA: TGTGCCAGCAGCTCGTCAGGGACTAGCGTAATTAACGAGCAGTACTTC.

This clonotype came up a few times. This chain uses TRBV19 with TRBJ1-2; TRBD1 matches 9 bases. Germline V gene data show CDR1 as LNHDA and CDR2 as SQIVND (reference sequence). With V trimmed by 10 bases and J by 2 bases, 2 bases remained unmatched. The CDR3 is 12 amino acids. The CDR3 loop is CATGQGNYGYTF. Written as DNA, the CDR3 is TGTGCCACTGGACAGGGGAACTATGGCTACACCTTC.

This chain uses TRBV7-3 with TRBJ2-3; 12 bases align to TRBD2. Germline V gene data show CDR1 as SGHTA and CDR2 as FQGTGA. Unmatched junction bases numbered 5, after V lost 5 bases and J lost 2 bases. This CDR3 spans 16 amino acids. CDR3 residues: CASSTGLAGTTDTQYF. The CDR3 DNA sequence: TGTGCCAGCAGCACAGGACTAGCGGGGACCACAGATACGCAGTATTTT.

This clonotype showed up just a few times. The rearrangement links TRBV5-8 to TRBJ2-1; no definite D call. CDR3 length: 12 residues. V lost 2 bases to trimming and J lost 9 bases, with 9 bases between them. Germline-derived CDR1 and CDR2 are SGHTS and YDEGEE. The CDR3 sequence: CASSFQWSEQFF. The CDR3 nucleotides read TGTGCCAGCAGCTTTCAGTGGAGTGAGCAGTTCTTC.

The genes are TRBV20-1 and TRBJ2-1, with D perhaps being TRBD1 or TRBD2 (7 bases each). The CDR3 sequence is 16 residues long. The V and J ends lost 7 bases and 5 bases respectively, with 24 bases between them. CDR1 and CDR2 from the germline V gene are DFQATT and SNEGSKA (reference sequence). The CDR3 region has the DNA TGCAGTGTAATCTCGACAGGGAGGGGTTCGGACAATGAGCAGTTCTTC. It encodes CSVISTGRGSDNEQFF.

The gene calls are TRBV6-4 and TRBJ2-1; 11 nucleotides match TRBD2. Germline lookup yields CDR1 MRHNA and CDR2 SNTAGT. The CDR3 extends over 17 amino acids. The J segment lost 4 bases and the V segment lost 0 bases, leaving 5 bases of the junction unmatched. The CDR3 loop is CASSDSISGRAYNEQFF. Here the CDR3 DNA reads TGTGCCAGCAGTGACTCGATTAGCGGGAGGGCATACAATGAGCAGTTCTTC.

This clonotype was detected ten times or more. The V gene is TRBV6-1, the J gene TRBJ1-5; D gene unclear. The V gene lost 5 bases and the J gene lost 4 bases, with 15 bases spanning the gap. CDR1 and CDR2 (germline): MNHNS, SASEGT. There are 15 residues in the CDR3. This CDR3 is CASSNLVALNQPQHF. CDR3 coding DNA: TGTGCCAGCAGTAACCTGGTGGCCCTGAATCAGCCCCAGCATTTT.

In its sample, this clonotype was seen many times. This chain uses TRBV28 with TRBJ2-7; 10 bases match TRBD2. Germline lookup yields CDR1 MDHEN and CDR2 SYDVKM. The CDR3 runs 17 residues. Unmatched junction bases numbered 10, after V lost 3 bases and J lost 2 bases. For the CDR3, the DNA is TGTGCCAGCAGTTTCGGTAGCGGGAGGACTTTTGCCTACGAGCAGTACTTC. This codes for CASSFGSGRTFAYEQYF. Filled out from reference TRBV28 and TRBJ2-7, the complete variable domain reads DVKVTQSSRYLVKRTGEKVFLECVQDMDHENMFWYRQDPGLGLRLIYFSYDVKMKEKGDIPEGYSVSREKKERFSLILESASTNQTSMYLCASSFGSGRTFAYEQYFGPGTRLTVT.

This chain joins TRBV24-1 and TRBJ2-2, with D maybe TRBD2 (5 bases). The CDR3 has 18 residues. CDR1 and CDR2 from the germline V gene are KGHDR and SFDVKD. The V and J ends lost 0 bases and 5 bases respectively, with 18 bases between them. CDR3: CATSDLHGQEVPTGELFF. The CDR3 DNA is TGTGCCACCAGTGATTTGCATGGGCAGGAGGTCCCTACCGGGGAGCTGTTTTTT.

The chain recombines TRBV30 with TRBJ2-1; the match to TRBD2 covers 8 bases. V trimming: 7 bases; J trimming: 2 bases; junction bases outside the gene matches: 4. Germline lookup yields CDR1 GTSNPN and CDR2 SVGIG (reference sequence). The CDR3 contains 13 residues. CDR3 protein: CALWTSPYNEQFF. For the CDR3, the DNA is TGTGCCTTGTGGACTAGCCCCTACAATGAGCAGTTCTTC.

This clonotype was seen a handful of times. The V and J genes are TRBV29-1 and TRBJ1-3; no reliable D call. The CDR3 consists of 13 residues. CDR1 is SQVTM, CDR2 ANQGSEA, per germline. Trimming left V 5 bases short and J 2 bases short, with 10 bases between. CDR3 sequence (DNA): TGCAGCGTTAGGACGGCTACTGGAAACACCATATATTTT. It specifies CSVRTATGNTIYF.

This clonotype showed up just a few times. The chain links TRBV10-3 to TRBJ1-1; TRBD1 matches 10 bases. Germline V gene data show CDR1 as ENHRY and CDR2 as SYGVKD. V dropped 6 bases and J dropped 0; count of bases not matched to a gene: 10. This CDR3 contains 17 residues. The CDR3 is CAISTRGQGYLNTEAFF. The CDR3 DNA follows: TGTGCCATCAGCACGCGGGGACAGGGGTATTTGAACACTGAAGCTTTCTTT.

This clonotype was observed a handful of times. This chain joins TRBV29-1 and TRBJ1-2; D gene ambiguous. Germline V lookup: CDR1 SQVTM, CDR2 ANQGSEA. With 4 bases removed from V and 7 bases from J, the gap between germline ends came to 10 bases. The CDR3 covers 11 residues. CDR3 in DNA: TGCAGCGTTGCGAGGGATGGTGGCTACACCTTC. Residues: CSVARDGGYTF.

This chain uses TRBV7-9 with TRBJ2-7; D ambiguous. The DNA end is a closer match to TRBJ2-5, so the J assignment may be wrong. This CDR3 is 15 amino acids long. CDR1 is SEHNR and CDR2 is FQNEAQ in the germline V gene (reference sequence). DNA for the CDR3: TGTGCCAGCAGCTTAGGGTGGTTTGAGGAGGAGACCCAGTACTTC. It translates to CASSLGWFEEETQYF.